Below are 24 T cell receptor beta chains sequenced from a single sample in a study of cytomegalovirus exposure and HLA in healthy donors (dated by TCRdb to about 2017). The library relied on the immunoSEQ multiplex PCR assay. Entries here come from immuneACCESS through TCRdb and include only in-frame sequences with V and J called. Some clones fail to appear in such tables; in the studies checked, an unresolved V gene covers under half of the shortfall, and the cause of the remainder is unknown. Counted in this sample were 150,000 to 250,000 clones; 84% of them appeared once. The ten most abundant clones make up roughly 13% of the sample. Input material: PBMCs. Every receptor here comes from a woman aged 30 to 39 in good health and CMV-seropositive.

This clone has a handful of counts. An end of the junction does not agree with germline; a read error may underlie this. The chain joins TRBV5-1 to TRBJ1-5; 10 bases are shared with TRBD1. Germline CDR1 SGHRS, CDR2 YFSETQ. CDR3 length equals 15 residues. The CDR3 region has the DNA TGCGCCAGCAGCTGGGGACAGGGGATGAATCAGTCCCAGCATTTT. Protein: CASSWGQGMNQSQHF.

The rearrangement uses TRBV2 and TRBJ2-7, with 7 bases aligning to TRBD1. Germline V lookup: CDR1 SNHLY, CDR2 FYNNEI. The CDR3 is made up of 12 amino acids. V shed 10 bases, J shed 5 bases, and the junction held 8 bases outside the gene matches. The CDR3 loop reads CATRQGPNEQYF. In DNA, the CDR3 is TGTGCCACCCGACAGGGTCCCAACGAGCAGTACTTC.

The CDR3 DNA follows: TGTGCCAGCCTACGGACAGGGGTTGGCGGGAGCAATCAGCCCCAGCATTTT. Encoded protein: CASLRTGVGGSNQPQHF. The rearrangement links TRBV21-1 to TRBJ1-5; the D segment call TRBD1 is taken from the table without a DNA check. TRBV21-1 is an annotated pseudogene. The CDR3 totals 17 residues.

The rearrangement links TRBV10-3 to TRBJ1-5, with D perhaps matching TRBD1 (5 bases). V lost 4 bases and J 5 bases, leaving 9 bases between the germline ends. Germline assignment: CDR1 ENHRY and CDR2 SYGVKD. There are 13 residues in the CDR3. The CDR3 loop is CAISVSGDQPQHF. The CDR3 DNA reads TGTGCCATCAGTGTTTCGGGGGATCAGCCCCAGCATTTT.

CDR3: CASSERFRATEAFF. The CDR3 DNA reads as TGTGCCAGCAGTGAACGGTTCAGGGCCACTGAAGCTTTCTTT. This rearrangement joins TRBV6-1 to TRBJ1-1; tentative D call: TRBD1 (5 bases). This CDR3 region has 14 residues. V was trimmed by 2 bases and J by 4 bases, leaving 11 bases between them. Per germline, CDR1 MNHNS and CDR2 SASEGT.

The chain carries TRBV29-1 and TRBJ2-1, with 9 bases matching TRBD2. The germline gives CDR1 SQVTM, CDR2 ANQGSEA. The ends lost 4 bases at V and 4 bases at J; junction bases unmatched: 17. The CDR3 spans 18 residues. CDR3 DNA sequence: TGCAGCGTTGTTCGGCGGGAGGGCCGGGTTTCGGAATACAATGAGCAGTTCTTC. Translation gives CSVVRREGRVSEYNEQFF.

The chain is built from TRBV6-5 and TRBJ2-7, with TRBD2 identical over 8 bases. The CDR3 loop spans 15 amino acids. Germline values: CDR1 MNHEY, CDR2 SVGAGI. The J segment lost 4 bases and the V segment lost 6 bases, leaving 11 bases of the junction unmatched. This CDR3 is CASRIGGRPQYEQYF. CDR3 DNA: TGTGCCAGCAGAATAGGCGGGAGGCCCCAATACGAGCAGTACTTC.

This clone has a handful of counts. The gene calls are TRBV19 and TRBJ2-1, with 10 bases aligning to TRBD2. Germline trimming cut 4 bases from V and 5 bases from J; bases unmatched to any gene: 11. The CDR3 runs 17 residues. The germline V gene has CDR1 LNHDA and CDR2 SQIVND (reference sequence). The CDR3 is CASSRTPGTSAHNEQFF. The CDR3 DNA reads TGTGCCAGTAGTAGAACCCCCGGGACTAGCGCCCACAATGAGCAGTTCTTC.

The J gene is TRBJ2-1, the V gene TRBV11-2; 14 positions match TRBD2. V shed 5 bases, J shed 7 bases, and the junction held 7 bases outside the gene matches. The CDR3 length is 16 residues. Per germline, CDR1 SGHAT and CDR2 FQNNGV. CDR3 sequence (DNA): TGTGCCAGCAGCAGGGGACTAGCGGGAGTTTCAAATGAGCAGTTCTTC. Translating gives CASSRGLAGVSNEQFF.

The chain carries TRBV5-1 and TRBJ2-7; a possible D gene is TRBD1 (6 bases). The CDR3 spans 14 residues. Germline CDR1 is SGHRS and CDR2 is YFSETQ. V was pared by 5 bases and J by 4 bases, with 16 bases between. The CDR3 DNA reads as TGCGCCAGCAGTGAGACAGGAGCCGTGTACGAGCAGTACTTC. Amino acids: CASSETGAVYEQYF.

This clone occurred a few times. The chain has TRBV6-6 and TRBJ1-5, with D uncertain. Germline V gene data show CDR1 as MNHNY and CDR2 as SVGAGI (reference sequence). The CDR3 has 12 residues. V was clipped by 8 bases and J by 4 bases, with 9 bases between them. Written as DNA, the CDR3 is TGTGCCAGCGAGGCGGGGAATCAGCCCCAGCATTTT. Its translation is CASEAGNQPQHF.

The chain links TRBV27 to TRBJ1-5, with 9 bases that match TRBD1. Per the germline V gene, CDR1 is MNHEY and CDR2 is SMNVEV (reference sequence). The CDR3 loop spans 15 amino acids. The V and J ends lost 5 bases and 4 bases, in that order; junction bases with no gene match: 6. Written as DNA, the CDR3 is TGTGCCAGCAGTCCATGGACAGGGGAGAATCAGCCCCAGCATTTT. As protein: CASSPWTGENQPQHF.

This clone came up once. The chain joins TRBV5-6 to TRBJ2-7; 7 bases align to TRBD1. V trimming: 4 bases; J trimming: 1 base; junction bases outside the gene matches: 5. This CDR3 contains 14 residues. The V gene's germline CDR1 is SGHDT and CDR2 YYEEEE. CDR3: CASSPRQGSYEQYF. CDR3 in DNA: TGTGCCAGCAGCCCCCGACAGGGTTCCTACGAGCAGTACTTC.

The rearrangement uses TRBV5-1 and TRBJ1-1; no reliable D call. The germline V and J ends were trimmed by 1 base and 5 bases, with 12 bases remaining between them. Germline loops: CDR1 SGHRS, CDR2 YFSETQ. The CDR3 length is 14 residues. CDR3: CASSLFEGRTEAFF. CDR3 nucleotides: TGCGCCAGCAGCTTGTTCGAGGGCCGGACTGAAGCTTTCTTT.

The chain employs TRBV27 and TRBJ2-1; possible D gene TRBD1, 5 bases. This CDR3 region has 12 residues. Trimming shortened V by 8 bases and J by 6 bases, and 11 bases separated the two germline ends. Germline lookup yields CDR1 MNHEY and CDR2 SMNVEV (reference sequence). The CDR3 protein is CASSGLGNEQFF. CDR3 nucleotides: TGTGCCAGCTCAGGGTTGGGCAATGAGCAGTTCTTC.

The genes are TRBV25-1 and TRBJ2-7; TRBD1 matches at 8 bases. CDR1 MGHDK and CDR2 SYGVNS come from the germline V gene. The V segment lost 6 bases and the J segment 4 bases; nucleotides outside the gene matches: 8. The CDR3 contains 14 residues. This CDR3 is CASSQQGVGYEQYF. CDR3 DNA: TGTGCCAGCAGCCAACAGGGGGTGGGTTACGAGCAGTACTTC.

The V and J genes are TRBV5-4 and TRBJ1-2; D gene unclear. The germline V and J ends were trimmed by 1 base and 3 bases, with 10 bases remaining between them. This CDR3 has 14 amino acids. Germline assignment: CDR1 SGHNT and CDR2 YYREEE (reference sequence). The CDR3 loop is CASSLSSGYYGYTF. The CDR3 DNA follows: TGTGCCAGCAGCTTGTCTTCAGGTTACTATGGCTACACCTTC.

The CDR3 nucleotides are TGTGCCAGCAGCTTAGCGGGGCAGGCAGATACGCAGTATTTT. This encodes CASSLAGQADTQYF. V and J are TRBV7-8 and TRBJ2-3; weak D call: TRBD1 (5 bases). The ends were cut back, 0 bases at V and 4 bases at J, with 8 bases in the middle. Germline assignment: CDR1 SGHVS and CDR2 FQNEAQ. The CDR3 loop spans 14 amino acids.

This clone was seen a single time. The chain joins TRBV29-1 to TRBJ1-3, with D unclear. Germline V gene lookup returns CDR1 SQVTM and CDR2 ANQGSEA. The V end was cut by 4 bases, the J end by 4 bases, with 11 bases between. The CDR3 covers 13 residues. As DNA, the CDR3 is TGCAGCGTTGCCGCAGGATCGGGAAACACCATATATTTT. Translating it yields CSVAAGSGNTIYF.

This sequence joins TRBV28 and TRBJ1-4; D not resolved. Germline V CDR1 and CDR2: MDHEN, SYDVKM. The CDR3 is 12 amino acids. V was shortened by 8 bases and J by 8 bases, with 12 bases between the two germline ends. CDR3 sequence reads: CASRNSGEKLFF. The CDR3 bases are TGTGCCAGCCGGAACAGCGGGGAAAAACTGTTTTTT.

This sequence joins TRBV9 and TRBJ2-5; TRBD2 matches at 7 bases. Germline V gives CDR1 SGDLS, CDR2 YYNGEE. The CDR3 is 16 residues long. V lost 0 bases, J lost 4 bases, and 9 bases stayed unmatched. In DNA form, the CDR3 reads TGTGCCAGCAGCGTAGGAGCGGGGACGCAGGGAGAGACCCAGTACTTC. This encodes CASSVGAGTQGETQYF.

The V call is TRBV9, the J call TRBJ1-1; D remains unclear. Germline CDR1 SGDLS, CDR2 YYNGEE. With 7 bases removed from V and 1 base from J, the gap between germline ends came to 11 bases. This CDR3 has 13 amino acids. DNA of the CDR3: TGTGCCAGCCCCACACCGGGGAACACTGAAGCTTTCTTT. Its translation: CASPTPGNTEAFF.

Only a few counts were recorded for this clone. The rearrangement joins TRBV25-1 to TRBJ1-5; D gene ambiguous. V gave up 6 bases and J gave up 4 bases, with 13 bases separating them. The CDR3 runs to 14 residues. The V gene's germline CDR1 is MGHDK and CDR2 SYGVNS. This chain's CDR3 is CASREDGENQPQHF. The DNA of the CDR3 is TGTGCCAGCAGGGAGGACGGGGAAAATCAGCCCCAGCATTTT.

Comment on this clone: Different DNA sequences within this sample yield the same CDR3. The J gene is TRBJ1-1, the V gene TRBV2, with D maybe TRBD1 (5 bases). Trimming removed 6 bases at V and 2 bases at J, with 10 bases between. CDR3 length: 13 residues. The germline gives CDR1 SNHLY, CDR2 FYNNEI. The CDR3 DNA reads TGTGCCAGCAGATCAGGGCCTAACACTGAAGCTTTCTTT. Translated: CASRSGPNTEAFF.